Presented here are 20 T cell receptor beta chains from one specimen sequenced in a study of T cell responses to AZD1222 COVID-19 vaccine (dated by TCRdb to the early 2020s). The sample's time point, from its label and the paper: about 28 days (+/-7) after the second vaccine dose. Receptor libraries were prepared by the immunoSEQ multiplex PCR assay. The source is immuneACCESS, and TCRdb retained only in-frame sequences with V and J called. Part of the clones is not carried over; for the studies checked, unresolved V genes explain less than half of this, and the remainder is unexplained. The sample table holds about 120,000 clones, of which approximately 94% were seen once. Of the sample, less than 6% is held by the ten largest clones. Specimen: peripheral blood, collected 28 days after the second AZD1222 dose. The source is an adult who received the AZD1222 COVID-19 vaccine.

To note about this clone: This same CDR3 is encoded by further DNA sequences in the sample. This rearrangement joins TRBV7-2 to TRBJ2-1; 10 positions agree with TRBD2. This CDR3 region has 15 residues. In germline, CDR1 is SGHTA, CDR2 FQGNSA. Germline trimming cut 1 base from V and 7 bases from J; bases unmatched to any gene: 4. The CDR3 DNA sequence: TGTGCCAGCAGCTTAGGTCTAGCGGGAGTGAATGAGCAGTTCTTC. Protein product: CASSLGLAGVNEQFF. Combining the CDR3 with reference TRBV7-2 and TRBJ2-1 gives the whole variable domain GAGVSQSPSNKVTEKGKDVELRCDPISGHTALYWYRQSLGQGLEFLIYFQGNSAPDKSGLPSDRFSAERTGGSVSTLTIQRTQQEDSAVYLCASSLGLAGVNEQFFGPGTRLTVL.

The chain carries TRBV6-2 or TRBV6-3 and TRBJ1-2; D ambiguous. Trimming shortened V by 2 bases and J by 8 bases, and 12 bases separated the two germline ends. Germline lookup yields CDR1 MNHEY and CDR2 SVGEGT. The CDR3 is made up of 13 amino acids. CDR3 protein: CASSYVGRPGYTF. CDR3 in DNA: TGTGCCAGCAGTTACGTAGGGCGTCCAGGCTACACCTTC.

The rearrangement uses TRBV4-3 and TRBJ2-5; 9 positions match TRBD2. The CDR3 has 16 amino acids. V was clipped by 0 bases and J by 5 bases; unmatched bases: 7. CDR1 and CDR2 from the germline V gene are LGHNA and YSLEER. The DNA for the CDR3 is TGCGCCAGCAGCCAAGATAGTAGCGGGGGAGGCGAGACCCAGTACTTC. Protein sequence: CASSQDSSGGGETQYF.

V usage is TRBV3-1 (or the pseudogene TRBV3-2) and J usage is TRBJ2-5, with 12 bases identical to TRBD2. Trimming took 1 base from V and 5 from J; bases not matched to a gene: 2. The CDR3 totals 15 residues. Germline values: CDR1 LGHDT, CDR2 YNNKEL (reference sequence). As DNA, the CDR3 is TGTGCCAGCAGCCAAGGACTAGCGGGGGCGGAGACCCAGTACTTC. Amino acid sequence: CASSQGLAGAETQYF.

This clone appeared a few times. The chain combines TRBV20-1 with TRBJ2-6; D remains unclear. V shed 3 bases and J shed 0 bases, with 9 bases lying between them. Germline loops: CDR1 DFQATT, CDR2 SNEGSKA (reference sequence). The CDR3 contains 15 residues. The CDR3 is CSASPAVSGANVLTF. As DNA, the CDR3 is TGCAGTGCTAGTCCAGCAGTCTCTGGGGCCAACGTCCTGACTTTC.

The chain joins TRBV6-1 to TRBJ2-6; D not resolved. Trimming left V 2 bases short and J 6 bases short, with 5 bases between. CDR1 MNHNS and CDR2 SASEGT come from the germline V gene. There are 13 residues in the CDR3. This chain's CDR3 is CASSEQAANVLTF. The CDR3 nucleotides are TGTGCCAGCAGTGAACAGGCGGCCAACGTCCTGACTTTC.

The chain recombines TRBV24-1 with TRBJ2-2, with D perhaps TRBD1 or TRBD2 (5 bases each). With 5 bases removed from V and 7 bases from J, the gap between germline ends came to 19 bases. The CDR3 totals 16 residues. Looked up from germline, CDR1 is KGHDR and CDR2 is SFDVKD. CDR3 nucleotide sequence: TGTGCCACCAGTGCCCTACCCCCGGGGCGCGGCGGGGAGCTGTTTTTT. It encodes CATSALPPGRGGELFF.

The chain employs TRBV20-1 and TRBJ1-2; no definite D call. Germline V gene lookup returns CDR1 DFQATT and CDR2 SNEGSKA (reference sequence). With 6 bases removed from V and 6 bases from J, the gap between germline ends came to 11 bases. This CDR3 contains 11 residues. For the CDR3, the DNA is TGCAGTGCAGGCAAAGAACATGGCTACACCTTC. Translation gives CSAGKEHGYTF.

This clone has just one count. V is TRBV25-1 and J is TRBJ2-2, with TRBD1 matching 9 bases. CDR3 length equals 13 residues. The V gene end was trimmed by 6 bases and the J gene end by 4 bases; junction bases not matched to a gene: 0. The germline CDR1 and CDR2 sequences are MGHDK and SYGVNS. CDR3 DNA sequence: TGTGCCAGCAGGACAGGGGGCACCGGGGAGCTGTTTTTT. This codes for CASRTGGTGELFF. Variable domain in full (rest from reference TRBV25-1 and TRBJ2-2): EADIYQTPRYLVIGTGKKITLECSQTMGHDKMYWYQQDPGMELHLIHYSYGVNSTEKGDLSSESTVSRIRTEHFPLTLESARPSHTSQYLCASRTGGTGELFFGEGSRLTVL.

J is TRBJ2-7 and V is TRBV6-2 or TRBV6-3; perhaps TRBD2 as D (5 bases). V shed 5 bases and J shed 3 bases, with 14 bases lying between them. The CDR3 runs 14 residues. CDR1 and CDR2 from the germline V gene are MNHEY and SVGEGT. The CDR3, as DNA: TGTGCCAGCAGTGTCCGGGATTGGAGCTACGAGCAGTACTTC. This translates into CASSVRDWSYEQYF.

This sequence joins TRBV29-1 and TRBJ2-2, with D maybe TRBD2 (7 bases). The CDR3 extends over 14 amino acids. The V and J ends lost 6 bases and 10 bases respectively, with 21 bases between them. Germline V gives CDR1 SQVTM, CDR2 ANQGSEA. CDR3 coding DNA: TGCAGCGTCGCGGTCGGGGGGCGAGTATTGGAGCTGTTTTTT. Translating it yields CSVAVGGRVLELFF.

This clone showed up just once. V and J are TRBV7-9 and TRBJ1-2, with D unclear. Germline CDR1 SEHNR, CDR2 FQNEAQ (reference sequence). CDR3 length: 14 amino acids. V dropped 5 bases and J dropped 4 bases, with 14 bases sitting between them. As DNA, the CDR3 is TGTGCCAGCAGCCCGATCACGCGGGGCTATGGCTACACCTTC. It codes for CASSPITRGYGYTF.

Written as DNA, the CDR3 is TGTGCCTGGAGTGTACGATTAGGGGGCAGGGGTGAAAAACTGTTTTTT. Protein: CAWSVRLGGRGEKLFF. The chain links TRBV30 to TRBJ1-4; 7 bases match TRBD1. Germline CDR1 reads GTSNPN; CDR2 reads SVGIG (reference sequence). V dropped 0 bases and J dropped 7; count of bases not matched to a gene: 11. The CDR3 loop spans 16 amino acids. The whole variable domain, remainder taken from reference TRBV30 and TRBJ1-4, is SQTIHQWPATLVQPVGSPLSLECTVEGTSNPNLYWYRQAAGRGLQLLFYSVGIGQISSEVPQNLSASRPQDRQFILSSKKLLLSDSGFYLCAWSVRLGGRGEKLFFGSGTQLSVL.

V usage is TRBV7-6 and J usage is TRBJ2-5, with TRBD1 matching over 8 bases. J gave up 2 bases and V 5 bases, and 7 bases lay outside the gene matches. Per germline, CDR1 SGHVS and CDR2 FNYEAQ. This CDR3 spans 15 amino acids. This CDR3 reads CASSPTGVGQETQYF. As DNA, the CDR3 is TGTGCCAGCAGCCCGACAGGGGTGGGGCAAGAGACCCAGTACTTC.

CDR3 nucleotide sequence: TGTGCCAGCAGTGAGACAGGGAGGTTTTGCAATCAGCCCCAGCATTTT. Its translation: CASSETGRFCNQPQHF. The chain links TRBV25-1 to TRBJ1-5; 7 nucleotides match TRBD1. V lost 3 bases to trimming and J lost 2 bases; unmatched junction nucleotides: 7. The CDR3 runs to 16 residues. Germline V CDR1 and CDR2: MGHDK, SYGVNS.

This chain links TRBV12-5 with TRBJ1-4, with D perhaps matching TRBD1 (6 bases). Trimming took off 3 bases at V and 8 bases at J, with 13 bases between the two ends. Looked up from germline, CDR1 is LGHNT and CDR2 is FRNRAP. The CDR3 runs 14 residues. The CDR3 region is CASGLRGAGEKLFF. For the CDR3, the DNA is TGTGCTAGTGGTTTAAGGGGGGCAGGAGAAAAACTGTTTTTT.

V usage is TRBV9 and J usage is TRBJ1-4; a weak D match, TRBD1 (5 bases). The CDR3 contains 15 residues. CDR1 SGDLS and CDR2 YYNGEE come from the germline V gene. Between the trimmed V and J ends, which lost 3 bases and 11 bases, there was a span of 20 bases. This chain's CDR3 is CASSAEVGALRKLFF. CDR3 DNA: TGTGCCAGCAGCGCGGAGGTAGGGGCCCTGAGGAAACTGTTTTTT. The full variable domain, with the rest looked up from reference TRBV9 and TRBJ1-4, is DSGVTQTPKHLITATGQRVTLRCSPRSGDLSVYWYQQSLDQGLQFLIQYYNGEERAKGNILERFSAQQFPDLHSELNLSSLELGDSALYFCASSAEVGALRKLFFGSGTQLSVL.

The V gene is TRBV10-2, the J gene TRBJ1-2, with D unresolved. Per germline, CDR1 WSHSY and CDR2 SAAADI. Trimming took 3 bases from V and 3 from J, leaving 8 bases between them. This CDR3 has 13 amino acids. For the CDR3, the DNA is TGCGCCAGCAGTGACGGCGGATACTATGGCTACACCTTC. Its protein product is CASSDGGYYGYTF.

This clone was recorded only once. V is TRBV19 and J is TRBJ1-2; TRBD1 matches at 7 bases. The CDR3 spans 14 residues. Germline CDR1 reads LNHDA; CDR2 reads SQIVND (reference sequence). After removal of 0 bases from V and 6 bases from J, the junction contained 4 bases not matched to a gene. The CDR3 reads CASSIEAQGDGYTF. CDR3 DNA: TGTGCCAGTAGTATAGAGGCGCAGGGGGATGGCTACACCTTC.

V gene TRBV19 combines with J gene TRBJ1-4; D ambiguous. This CDR3 contains 13 residues. The V gene's germline CDR1 is LNHDA and CDR2 SQIVND (reference sequence). The ends were cut back, 3 bases at V and 13 bases at J, with 15 bases in the middle. The CDR3 region has the DNA TGTGCCAGTAGTATGAGGGCCCCCTGGAGACTGTTTTTT. Residues: CASSMRAPWRLFF.